Below, 24 T cell receptor beta chains from the same sample are listed, as sequenced in a study of shared clonotypes between healthy human individuals. Assay: immunoSEQ multiplex PCR; the TCRdb copy retains only in-frame clones and omits some. The sample lists about 2.2 million clones, 93% seen once, with roughly 1.7% in the top ten. The naive CD8 subset, CD45RO-negative cells positively selected for CCR7, excluded terminally differentiated effector memory CD45RA+ cells. Sequenced sample: naive CD8+ T cells from PBMCs. The receptors were gathered from a man in his late teens or twenties in good health. Some clones in this sample may be carry-over from other donors' samples.

V is TRBV4-1 and J is TRBJ2-7; D is possibly TRBD2 (6 bases). CDR1 is MGHRA and CDR2 is YSYEKL in the germline V gene. Trimming cost V 4 bases and J 6 bases, with 16 bases left between them. The CDR3 sequence is 14 residues long. Here the CDR3 DNA reads TGCGCCAGCAGCCCCTACTCACACGGGGGCGAGCAGTACTTC. This codes for CASSPYSHGGEQYF.

The CDR3, as DNA: TGTGCCAGCAGCCACGGGACTAGCGGGAGCACAGATACGCAGTATTTT. As protein: CASSHGTSGSTDTQYF. The chain has TRBV7-9 and TRBJ2-3; 12 bases are a match to TRBD2. Germline CDR1 reads SEHNR; CDR2 reads FQNEAQ (reference sequence). Germline trimming cut 5 bases from V and 0 bases from J; bases unmatched to any gene: 3. The length of the CDR3 is 16 residues.

This clone was found a few times. The genes are TRBV19 and TRBJ2-3; maybe TRBD1 (7 bases). Trimming removed 3 bases from V and 4 bases from J, with 17 bases in between. The CDR3 is 16 amino acids. Germline loops: CDR1 LNHDA, CDR2 SQIVND (reference sequence). CDR3 sequence (DNA): TGTGCCAGTAGTATTTCGGAGGGGGCGTGGGCAGATACGCAGTATTTT. Translated: CASSISEGAWADTQYF.

Points on this clone: Other DNA sequences in this sample translate to the same CDR3. The chain employs TRBV28 and TRBJ2-7; D ambiguous. Germline CDR1 reads MDHEN; CDR2 reads SYDVKM. The CDR3 totals 12 residues. V shed 5 bases and J shed 4 bases, with 9 bases lying between them. CDR3 sequence: CASSPDSYEQYF. Here the CDR3 DNA reads TGTGCCAGCAGTCCCGACTCTTACGAGCAGTACTTC.

V gene TRBV19 combines with J gene TRBJ1-2; no firm D call. V lost 4 bases, J lost 3 bases, and 9 bases lay in between. CDR3 length: 13 amino acids. The germline gives CDR1 LNHDA, CDR2 SQIVND (reference sequence). CDR3 protein: CASSTLGHYGYTF. CDR3 in DNA: TGTGCCAGTAGTACATTAGGACACTATGGCTACACCTTC.

V usage is TRBV27 and J usage is TRBJ2-3; 7 positions match TRBD1. The CDR3 runs to 16 residues. Per the germline V gene, CDR1 is MNHEY and CDR2 is SMNVEV (reference sequence). The V gene end was trimmed by 2 bases and the J gene end by 2 bases; junction bases not matched to a gene: 7. CDR3 sequence reads: CASSLNPDRDTDTQYF. CDR3 in DNA: TGTGCCAGCAGTTTAAACCCCGACAGGGACACAGATACGCAGTATTTT.

The V and J genes are TRBV5-1 and TRBJ2-7; 7 nucleotides line up with TRBD1. The CDR3 is 16 residues long. V shed 1 base, J shed 7 bases, and the junction held 14 bases outside the gene matches. Germline loops: CDR1 SGHRS, CDR2 YFSETQ. The CDR3 bases are TGCGCCAGCAGCTTGTCTAGGGACAGCCCCAGTTGGGAGCAGTACTTC. It yields the protein CASSLSRDSPSWEQYF.

This clone was recorded only once. The chain links TRBV15 to TRBJ2-7, with a tentative D call TRBD2 (5 bases). CDR3 length: 14 residues. Germline-derived CDR1 and CDR2 are LNHNV and YYDKDF (reference sequence). The V end lost 6 bases, the J end lost 0 bases, and 12 bases lay between the germline ends. The DNA of the CDR3 is TGTGCCACCAGTCGAGCGGCCCCCTCCTACGAGCAGTACTTC. Its protein is CATSRAAPSYEQYF.

V is TRBV10-3 and J is TRBJ1-4, with a possible D match to TRBD1 (6 bases). V gave up 6 bases and J gave up 8 bases, with 13 bases separating them. This CDR3 spans 13 amino acids. Germline V gene sequence: CDR1 ENHRY, CDR2 SYGVKD. This CDR3 reads CAIRPLGTEKLFF. CDR3 nucleotides: TGTGCCATCAGACCCCTTGGGACAGAAAAACTGTTTTTT.

The V gene is TRBV29-1, the J gene TRBJ2-1; 8 nucleotides agree with TRBD2. The length of the CDR3 is 16 residues. Losses at the gene ends were 2 bases for V and 2 bases for J; bases not matched to a gene: 8. Germline loops: CDR1 SQVTM, CDR2 ANQGSEA. The CDR3 bases are TGCAGCGTTGAAAACCTTCGGGGACTAGCCTACAATGAGCAGTTCTTC. The encoded protein is CSVENLRGLAYNEQFF.

This chain uses TRBV29-1 with TRBJ2-7, with 8 nucleotides matching TRBD1. With V trimmed by 6 bases and J by 9 bases, 25 bases remained unmatched. CDR1 is SQVTM, CDR2 ANQGSEA, per germline. This CDR3 is 17 amino acids long. CDR3 sequence (DNA): TGCAGCGTAGTGGACAGGGACACCTACCACTCCTACGGTGTGCAGTACTTC. It codes for CSVVDRDTYHSYGVQYF.

This rearrangement joins TRBV4-1 to TRBJ2-1; the D gene could be TRBD1 or TRBD2 (5 bases each). Per the germline V gene, CDR1 is MGHRA and CDR2 is YSYEKL. The CDR3 contains 17 residues. The V gene lost 0 bases and the J gene lost 0 bases, with 12 bases spanning the gap. This CDR3 reads CASSQEGTMSSYNEQFF. DNA of the CDR3: TGCGCCAGCAGCCAAGAAGGGACGATGAGCTCCTACAATGAGCAGTTCTTC.

The rearrangement uses TRBV15 and TRBJ1-3, with 7 bases matching TRBD1. The CDR3 is 17 amino acids. The ends lost 3 bases at V and 3 bases at J; junction bases unmatched: 11. Germline loops: CDR1 LNHNV, CDR2 YYDKDF (reference sequence). Here the CDR3 reads CATSRGTAQPIGNTIYF. DNA for the CDR3: TGTGCCACCAGCAGGGGGACAGCCCAACCCATTGGAAACACCATATATTTT.

The chain has TRBV19 and TRBJ2-7, with D maybe TRBD2 (6 bases). The ends were cut back, 1 base at V and 1 base at J, with 17 bases in the middle. CDR1 is LNHDA and CDR2 is SQIVND in the germline V gene (reference sequence). This CDR3 spans 17 amino acids. CDR3 in amino acids: CASSIVGFGAGSYEQYF. Written as DNA, the CDR3 is TGTGCCAGTAGTATAGTCGGGTTCGGCGCGGGATCCTACGAGCAGTACTTC.

J is TRBJ1-1 and V is TRBV13, with D perhaps TRBD1 (5 bases). V lost 1 base and J lost 1, with 10 bases in between. Germline loops: CDR1 PRHDT, CDR2 FYEKMQ (reference sequence). The CDR3 totals 15 residues. The CDR3 DNA is TGTGCCAGCAGCTTAGTGCTGGGGCCGAACACTGAAGCTTTCTTT. Residues: CASSLVLGPNTEAFF.

This chain joins TRBV4-1 and TRBJ2-5; 11 bases fit TRBD1. The CDR3 runs 15 residues. The germline gives CDR1 MGHRA, CDR2 YSYEKL. V dropped 0 bases and J dropped 4; count of bases not matched to a gene: 1. This CDR3 reads CASSQEDRGLETQYF. As DNA, the CDR3 is TGCGCCAGCAGCCAAGAGGACAGGGGGCTAGAGACCCAGTACTTC.

Only a few counts were recorded for this clone. The rearrangement uses TRBV7-9 and TRBJ2-2, with D perhaps matching TRBD2 (6 bases). The CDR3 contains 16 residues. In germline, CDR1 is SEHNR, CDR2 FQNEAQ (reference sequence). Trimming cost V 6 bases and J 2 bases, with 16 bases left between them. The CDR3 here is CASRPPGVPNTGELFF. The CDR3 DNA reads TGTGCCAGCAGACCCCCGGGAGTACCCAACACCGGGGAGCTGTTTTTT.

The chain links TRBV7-9 to TRBJ1-2, with unresolved D. Deletions cut 4 bases from V and 4 bases from J, with 22 bases between. The CDR3 sequence is 17 residues long. CDR1 SEHNR and CDR2 FQNEAQ come from the germline V gene (reference sequence). The CDR3 loop is CASSSSGWNTYSYGYTF. The CDR3 DNA sequence: TGTGCCAGCAGCTCTTCGGGTTGGAACACCTACTCCTATGGCTACACCTTC.

This chain joins TRBV15 and TRBJ1-5; D is uncertain. CDR3 length equals 19 residues. Trimming removed 0 bases from V and 1 base from J, with 19 bases in between. CDR1 is LNHNV, CDR2 YYDKDF, per germline (reference sequence). The CDR3 sequence: CATSREPMGRGESNQPQHF. As DNA, the CDR3 is TGTGCCACCAGCAGAGAACCCATGGGCCGTGGAGAGAGCAATCAGCCCCAGCATTTT.

The J gene is TRBJ2-2, the V gene TRBV10-2, with 11 bases lining up with TRBD1. The CDR3 covers 18 residues. CDR1 and CDR2 (germline): WSHSY, SAAADI. The ends lost 7 bases at V and 0 bases at J; junction bases unmatched: 10. The CDR3 bases are TGCGCCAGCATTAGTCGGACAGGGGGCTCAGCGAACACCGGGGAGCTGTTTTTT. Its protein is CASISRTGGSANTGELFF.

As to this clone: This sample includes further DNA sequences coding for the same CDR3. The chain couples TRBV5-1 to TRBJ2-7; D gene unclear. V was cut by 0 bases and J by 0 bases, with 10 bases left in between. The CDR3 is made up of 15 amino acids. The germline V gene has CDR1 SGHRS and CDR2 YFSETQ. The CDR3 here is CASSLDHRGSYEQYF. The CDR3 nucleotides read TGCGCCAGCAGCTTGGATCACAGAGGCTCCTACGAGCAGTACTTC.

This chain uses TRBV9 with TRBJ2-3; 13 bases fit TRBD2. The V gene end was trimmed by 3 bases and the J gene end by 4 bases; junction bases not matched to a gene: 8. Per the germline V gene, CDR1 is SGDLS and CDR2 is YYNGEE. CDR3 length: 17 amino acids. The DNA of the CDR3 is TGTGCCAGCAGCGCCCCACTAGCGGGAGGGCCCGCAGATACGCAGTATTTT. Translation: CASSAPLAGGPADTQYF.

The chain uses TRBV28 and TRBJ1-2, with D perhaps matching TRBD1 (6 bases). Germline assignment: CDR1 MDHEN and CDR2 SYDVKM. V lost 6 bases to trimming and J lost 1 base, with 12 bases between them. CDR3 length: 14 residues. The CDR3 DNA sequence: TGTGCCAGCAGGGGGACAACCTATAACTATGGCTACACCTTC. It specifies CASRGTTYNYGYTF.

The CDR3 region has the DNA TGCGCCAGCAGAGCCCTAGCACTCCCCTCCAATGAGCAGTTCTTC. Translation: CASRALALPSNEQFF. V usage is TRBV10-1 and J usage is TRBJ2-1, with D perhaps matching TRBD2 (5 bases). The V gene lost 6 bases and the J gene lost 6 bases, with 18 bases spanning the gap. The length of the CDR3 is 15 residues. Germline CDR1 reads WNHNN; CDR2 reads SYGVQD (reference sequence).